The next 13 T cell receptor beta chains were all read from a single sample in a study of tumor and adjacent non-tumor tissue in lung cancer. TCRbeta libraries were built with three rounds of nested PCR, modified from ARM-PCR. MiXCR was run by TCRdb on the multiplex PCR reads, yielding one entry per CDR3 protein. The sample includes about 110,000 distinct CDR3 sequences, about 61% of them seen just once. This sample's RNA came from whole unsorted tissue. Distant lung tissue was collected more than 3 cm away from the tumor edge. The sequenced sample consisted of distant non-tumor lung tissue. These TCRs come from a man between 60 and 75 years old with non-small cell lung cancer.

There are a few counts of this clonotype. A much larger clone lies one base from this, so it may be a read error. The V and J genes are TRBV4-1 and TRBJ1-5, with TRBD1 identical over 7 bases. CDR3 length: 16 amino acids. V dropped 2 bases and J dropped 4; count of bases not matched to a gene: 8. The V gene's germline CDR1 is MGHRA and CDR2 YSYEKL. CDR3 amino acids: CASSQRQNRGNQPQHF. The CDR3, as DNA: TGCGCCAGCAGCCAAAGGCAGAACAGGGGTAATCAGCCCCAGCATTTT.

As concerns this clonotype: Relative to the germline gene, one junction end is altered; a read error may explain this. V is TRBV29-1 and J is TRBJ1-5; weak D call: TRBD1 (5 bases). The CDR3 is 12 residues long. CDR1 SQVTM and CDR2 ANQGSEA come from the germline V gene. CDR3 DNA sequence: TGTAGCGTGACTCGGGACGGCTGGGCGCAGCATTTT. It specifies CSVTRDGWAQHF.

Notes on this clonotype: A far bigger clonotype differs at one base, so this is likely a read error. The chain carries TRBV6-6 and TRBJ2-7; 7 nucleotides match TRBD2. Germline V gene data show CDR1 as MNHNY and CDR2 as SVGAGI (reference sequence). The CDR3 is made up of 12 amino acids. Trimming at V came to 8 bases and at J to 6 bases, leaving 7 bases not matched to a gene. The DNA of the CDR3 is TGTGCCAGCTCGTCTCCGGGAGGCGAGCAGTACTTC. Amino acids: CASSSPGGEQYF.

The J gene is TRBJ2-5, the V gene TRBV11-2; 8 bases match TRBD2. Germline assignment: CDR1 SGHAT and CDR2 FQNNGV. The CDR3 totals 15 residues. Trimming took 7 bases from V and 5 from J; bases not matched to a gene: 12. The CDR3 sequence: CASNVAGRSLETQYF. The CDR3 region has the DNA TGTGCCAGCAACGTAGCGGGACGGAGTCTGGAGACCCAGTACTTC.

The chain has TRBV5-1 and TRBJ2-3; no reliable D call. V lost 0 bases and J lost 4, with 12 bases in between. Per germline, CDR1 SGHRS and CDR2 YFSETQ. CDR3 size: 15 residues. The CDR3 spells CASSLGGLGADTQYF. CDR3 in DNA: TGCGCCAGCAGCTTGGGGGGTCTAGGCGCAGATACGCAGTATTTT.

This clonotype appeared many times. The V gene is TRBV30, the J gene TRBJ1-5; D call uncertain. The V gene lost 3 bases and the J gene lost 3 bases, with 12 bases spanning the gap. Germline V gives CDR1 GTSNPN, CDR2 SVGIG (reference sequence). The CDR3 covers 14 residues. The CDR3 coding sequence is TGTGCCTGGAGGTCCGGGAGTGCCAATCAGCCCCAGCATTTT. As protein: CAWRSGSANQPQHF.

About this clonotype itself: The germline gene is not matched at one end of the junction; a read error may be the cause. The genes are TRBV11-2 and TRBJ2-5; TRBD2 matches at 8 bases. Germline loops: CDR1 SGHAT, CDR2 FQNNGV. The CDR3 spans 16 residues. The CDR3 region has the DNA TGTACCAGCAGCTTAGGGAGTGGCGGGAGGCAAGAGACGCAGTACTTC. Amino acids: CTSSLGSGGRQETQYF.

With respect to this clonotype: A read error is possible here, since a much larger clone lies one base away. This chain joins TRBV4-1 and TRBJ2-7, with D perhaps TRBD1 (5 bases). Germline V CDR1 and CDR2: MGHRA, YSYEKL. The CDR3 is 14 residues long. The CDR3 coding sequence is TGCGCCAGCAGCCAAGCTGGGGCCCAATATGAGCAGTGCTTC. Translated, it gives CASSQAGAQYEQCF.

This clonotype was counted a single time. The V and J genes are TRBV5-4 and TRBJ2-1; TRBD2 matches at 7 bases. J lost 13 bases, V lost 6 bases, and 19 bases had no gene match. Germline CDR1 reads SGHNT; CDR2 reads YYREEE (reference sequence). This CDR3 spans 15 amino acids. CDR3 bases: TGTGCCAGCACGGGGTGGGGGGGGACCTACAATGGACAGTTCTTC. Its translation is CASTGWGGTYNGQFF.

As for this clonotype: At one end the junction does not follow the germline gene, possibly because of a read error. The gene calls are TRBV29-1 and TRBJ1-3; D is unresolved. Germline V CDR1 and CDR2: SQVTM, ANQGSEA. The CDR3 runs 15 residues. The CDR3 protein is CSVRAGRHSGNTIYF. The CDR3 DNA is TGCAGCGTTCGAGCGGGAAGGCACTCTGGAAACACCATATACTTT.

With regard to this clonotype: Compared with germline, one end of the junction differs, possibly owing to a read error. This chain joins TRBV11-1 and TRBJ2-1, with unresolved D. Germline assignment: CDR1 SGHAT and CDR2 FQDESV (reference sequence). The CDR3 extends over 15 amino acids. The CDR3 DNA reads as TGTGCCAGCAGCCCGAGTACAAGTCTCTACAATGGGCAGTTCTTC. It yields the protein CASSPSTSLYNGQFF.

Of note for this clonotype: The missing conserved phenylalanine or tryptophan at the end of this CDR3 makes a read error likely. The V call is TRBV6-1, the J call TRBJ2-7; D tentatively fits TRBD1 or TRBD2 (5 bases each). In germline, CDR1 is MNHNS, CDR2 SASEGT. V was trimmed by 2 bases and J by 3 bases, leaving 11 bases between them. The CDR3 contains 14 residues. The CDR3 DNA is TGTGCCAGCAGTGAATTGGGGGTCTTCTACGAGCAGTACCTC. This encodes CASSELGVFYEQYL.

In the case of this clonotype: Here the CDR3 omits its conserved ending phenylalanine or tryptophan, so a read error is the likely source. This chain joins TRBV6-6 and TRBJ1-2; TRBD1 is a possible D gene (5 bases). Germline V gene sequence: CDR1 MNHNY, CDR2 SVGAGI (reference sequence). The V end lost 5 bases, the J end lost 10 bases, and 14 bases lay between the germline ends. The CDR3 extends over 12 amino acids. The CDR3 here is CASSPRDLDYTY. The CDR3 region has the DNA TGTGCCAGCAGTCCCAGGGACCTTGACTACACCTAC.